This TCR beta chain was captured by sequencing in a study of human T cells and chemical hapten exposure. General study results and limits: Relative to controls, expanded TCRs formed significantly more large CDR3 similarity clusters.

There are many counts of this clonotype. Its matching antigen is unknown. Sample time point: patch test 2, 6 weeks after DPC sensitization. Treatment: therapeutic diphenylcyclopropenone sensitization with weekly scalp DPC. The donor pool consisted of alopecia patients aged 18 to 70 years, considered suitable for DPC. TCRdb reanalysed the RACE reads using MiXCR and keeps one entry per CDR3 protein. The repertoire includes under 100,000 distinct CDR3 sequences, roughly 10% of them detected once, and 5% sits in the top ten. V shed 5 bases and J 6 bases; nucleotides not matched to a gene: 6. The CDR3 has 13 amino acids. Looked up from germline, CDR1 is DFQATT and CDR2 is SNEGSKA (reference sequence).

The TCR sequence derives from a woman aged 45-59 years with alopecia areata. Some clones in this sample may be carry-over from other donors' samples. The chain recombines TRBV20-1 with TRBJ2-5; TRBD2 matches 10 bases. The specimen was whole blood, collected in connection with sensitization to the hapten diphenylcyclopropenone (DPC). The CDR3, as DNA: TGCAGTGCTGCGCTAGCGGGAGTCAAGACCCAGTACTTC. As protein: CSAALAGVKTQYF.